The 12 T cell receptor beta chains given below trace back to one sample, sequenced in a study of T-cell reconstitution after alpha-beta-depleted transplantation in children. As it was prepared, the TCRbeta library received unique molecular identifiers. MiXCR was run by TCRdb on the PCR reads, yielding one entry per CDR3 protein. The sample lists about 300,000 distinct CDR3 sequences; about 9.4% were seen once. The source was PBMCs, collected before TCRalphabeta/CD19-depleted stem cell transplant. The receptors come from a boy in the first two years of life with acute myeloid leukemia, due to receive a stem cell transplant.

The CDR3, as DNA: TGCAGCGATGACAGTTCGAACACTGAAGCTTTCTTT. Protein product: CSDDSSNTEAFF. The rearrangement links TRBV29-1 to TRBJ1-1, with D maybe TRBD1 (5 bases). Germline CDR1 and CDR2: SQVTM and ANQGSEA. This CDR3 is built from 12 residues. Trimming shortened V by 7 bases and J by 1 base, and 10 bases separated the two germline ends.

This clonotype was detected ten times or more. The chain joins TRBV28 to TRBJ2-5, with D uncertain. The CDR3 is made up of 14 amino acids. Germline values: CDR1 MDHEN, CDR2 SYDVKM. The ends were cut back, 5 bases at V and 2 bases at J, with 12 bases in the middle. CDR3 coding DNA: TGTGCCAGCAGTCACCATAGCCCGCAAGAGACCCAGTACTTC. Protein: CASSHHSPQETQYF.

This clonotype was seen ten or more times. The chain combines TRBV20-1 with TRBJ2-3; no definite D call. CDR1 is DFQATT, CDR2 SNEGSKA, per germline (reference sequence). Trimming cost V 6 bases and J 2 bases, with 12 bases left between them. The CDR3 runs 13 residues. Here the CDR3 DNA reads TGCAGTGCCCTGGGTAGCCCCACAGATACGCAGTATTTT. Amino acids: CSALGSPTDTQYF.

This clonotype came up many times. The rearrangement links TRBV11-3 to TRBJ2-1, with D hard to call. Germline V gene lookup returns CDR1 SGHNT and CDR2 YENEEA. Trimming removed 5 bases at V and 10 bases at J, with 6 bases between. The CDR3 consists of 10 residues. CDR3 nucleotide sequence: TGTGCCAGCAGCCCGACCGAGCAGTTCTTC. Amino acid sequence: CASSPTEQFF.

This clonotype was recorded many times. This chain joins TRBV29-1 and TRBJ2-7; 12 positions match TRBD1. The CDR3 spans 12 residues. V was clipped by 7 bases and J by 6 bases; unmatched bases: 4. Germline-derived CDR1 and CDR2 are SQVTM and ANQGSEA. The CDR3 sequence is CSARDRGREQYF. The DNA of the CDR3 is TGCAGCGCCCGGGACAGGGGGCGCGAGCAGTACTTC.

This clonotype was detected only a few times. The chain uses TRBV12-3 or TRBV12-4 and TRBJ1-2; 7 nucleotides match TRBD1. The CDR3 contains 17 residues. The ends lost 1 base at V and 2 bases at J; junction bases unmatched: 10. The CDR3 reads CASSLVWGDRANYGYTF. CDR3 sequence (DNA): TGTGCCAGCAGTTTAGTCTGGGGCGACAGGGCCAACTATGGCTACACCTTC.

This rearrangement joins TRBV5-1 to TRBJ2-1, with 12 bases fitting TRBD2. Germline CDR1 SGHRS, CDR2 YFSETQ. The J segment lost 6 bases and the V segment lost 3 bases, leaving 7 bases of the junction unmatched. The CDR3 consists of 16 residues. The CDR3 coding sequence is TGCGCCAGCAGCTCAGGACTAGCGGGATGGGGCAATGAGCAGTTCTTC. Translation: CASSSGLAGWGNEQFF.

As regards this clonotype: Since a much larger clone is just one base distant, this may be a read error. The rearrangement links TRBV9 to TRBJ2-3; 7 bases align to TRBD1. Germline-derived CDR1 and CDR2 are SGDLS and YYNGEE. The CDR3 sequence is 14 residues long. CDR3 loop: CASSVGTGTYTQYF. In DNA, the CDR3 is TGTGCCAGCAGCGTAGGGACAGGCACATATACGCAGTATTTT.

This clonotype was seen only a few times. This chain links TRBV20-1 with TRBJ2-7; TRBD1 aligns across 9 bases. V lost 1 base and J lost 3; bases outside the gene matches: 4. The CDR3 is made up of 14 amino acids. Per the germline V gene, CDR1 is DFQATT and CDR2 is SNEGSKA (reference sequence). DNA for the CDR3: TGCAGTGCTAGAGCCGACAGGGGGTTCTACGAGCAGTACTTC. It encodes CSARADRGFYEQYF.

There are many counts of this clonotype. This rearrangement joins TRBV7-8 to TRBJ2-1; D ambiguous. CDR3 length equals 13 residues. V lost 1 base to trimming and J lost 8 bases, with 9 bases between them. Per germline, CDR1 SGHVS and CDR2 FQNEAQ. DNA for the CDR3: TGTGCCAGCAGCTTAGAACCCGGAGATGAGCAGTTCTTC. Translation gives CASSLEPGDEQFF. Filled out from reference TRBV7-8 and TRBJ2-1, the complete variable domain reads GAGVSQSPRYKVAKRGQDVALRCDPISGHVSLFWYQQALGQGPEFLTYFQNEAQLDKSGLPSDRFFAERPEGSVSTLKIQRTQQEDSAVYLCASSLEPGDEQFFGPGTRLTVL.

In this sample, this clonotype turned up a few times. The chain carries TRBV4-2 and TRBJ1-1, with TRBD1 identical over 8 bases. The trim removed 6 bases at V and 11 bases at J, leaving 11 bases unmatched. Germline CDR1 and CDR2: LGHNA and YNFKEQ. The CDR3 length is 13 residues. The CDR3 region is CASSQFGQGRAFF. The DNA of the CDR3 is TGTGCCAGCAGTCAATTCGGACAGGGACGGGCTTTCTTT.

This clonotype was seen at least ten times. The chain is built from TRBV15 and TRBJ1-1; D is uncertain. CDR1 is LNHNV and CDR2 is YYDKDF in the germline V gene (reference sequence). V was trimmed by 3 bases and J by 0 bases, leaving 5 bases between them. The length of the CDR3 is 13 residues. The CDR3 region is CATSSQMNTEAFF. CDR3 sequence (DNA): TGTGCCACCAGCAGTCAGATGAACACTGAAGCTTTCTTT.